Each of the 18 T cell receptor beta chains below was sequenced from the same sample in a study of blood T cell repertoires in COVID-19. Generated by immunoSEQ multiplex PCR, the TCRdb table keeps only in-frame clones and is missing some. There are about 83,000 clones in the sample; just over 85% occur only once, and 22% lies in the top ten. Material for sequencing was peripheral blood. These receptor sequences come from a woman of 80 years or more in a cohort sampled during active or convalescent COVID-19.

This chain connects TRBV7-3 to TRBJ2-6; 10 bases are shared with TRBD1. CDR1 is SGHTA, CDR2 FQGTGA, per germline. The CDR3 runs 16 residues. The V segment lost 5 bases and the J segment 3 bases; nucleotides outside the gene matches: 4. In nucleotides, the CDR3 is TGTGCCAGCAGCCGGGGACAGGGGTTTGGGGCCAACGTCCTGACTTTC. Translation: CASSRGQGFGANVLTF.

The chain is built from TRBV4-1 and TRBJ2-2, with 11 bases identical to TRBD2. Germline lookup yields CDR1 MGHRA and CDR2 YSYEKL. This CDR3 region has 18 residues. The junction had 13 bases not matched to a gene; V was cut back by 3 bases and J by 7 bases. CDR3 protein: CASSHRSGRALIGGELFF. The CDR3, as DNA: TGCGCCAGCAGCCACCGTAGCGGGAGGGCCCTTATTGGCGGGGAGCTGTTTTTT.

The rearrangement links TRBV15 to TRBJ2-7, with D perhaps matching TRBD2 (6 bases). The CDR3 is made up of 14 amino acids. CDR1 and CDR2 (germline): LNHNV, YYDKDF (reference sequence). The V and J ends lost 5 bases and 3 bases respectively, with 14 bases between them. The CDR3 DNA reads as TGTGCCACCAGCGCTGGGGGGTCGGGCTACGAGCAGTACTTC. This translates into CATSAGGSGYEQYF.

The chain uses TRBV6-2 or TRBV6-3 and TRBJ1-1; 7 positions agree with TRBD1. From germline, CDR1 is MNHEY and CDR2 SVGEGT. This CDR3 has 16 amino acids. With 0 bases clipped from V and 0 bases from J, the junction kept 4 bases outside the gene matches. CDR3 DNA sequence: TGTGCCAGCAGTTACTCAGGGGGCACACTGAACACTGAAGCTTTCTTT. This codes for CASSYSGGTLNTEAFF.

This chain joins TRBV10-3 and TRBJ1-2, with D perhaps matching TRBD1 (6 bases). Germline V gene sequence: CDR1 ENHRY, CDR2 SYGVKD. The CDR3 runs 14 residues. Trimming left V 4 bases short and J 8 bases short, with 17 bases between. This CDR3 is CAISVFPQGEGYTF. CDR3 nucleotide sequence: TGTGCCATCAGTGTATTCCCACAGGGCGAAGGCTACACCTTC.

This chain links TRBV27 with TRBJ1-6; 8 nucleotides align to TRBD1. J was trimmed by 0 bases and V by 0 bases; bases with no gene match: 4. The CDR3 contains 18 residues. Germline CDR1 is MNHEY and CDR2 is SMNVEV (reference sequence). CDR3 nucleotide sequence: TGTGCCAGCAGTTTATCAGGACAGGGTCGCTCCTATAATTCACCCCTCCACTTT. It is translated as CASSLSGQGRSYNSPLHF.

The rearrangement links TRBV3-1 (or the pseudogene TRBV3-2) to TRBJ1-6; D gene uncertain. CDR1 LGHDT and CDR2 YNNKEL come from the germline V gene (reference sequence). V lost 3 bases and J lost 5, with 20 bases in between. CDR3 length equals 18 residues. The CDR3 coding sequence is TGTGCCAGCAGCCATGCTCTGGGCGGAGGTGCCAATAATTCACCCCTCCACTTT. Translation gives CASSHALGGGANNSPLHF.

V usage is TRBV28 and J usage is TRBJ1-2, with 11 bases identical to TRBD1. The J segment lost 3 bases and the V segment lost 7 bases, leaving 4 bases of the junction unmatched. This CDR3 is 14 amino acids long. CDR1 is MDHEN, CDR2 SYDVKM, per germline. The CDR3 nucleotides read TGTGCCAGCACCAGGGACAGGGGGTACTATGGCTACACCTTC. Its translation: CASTRDRGYYGYTF.

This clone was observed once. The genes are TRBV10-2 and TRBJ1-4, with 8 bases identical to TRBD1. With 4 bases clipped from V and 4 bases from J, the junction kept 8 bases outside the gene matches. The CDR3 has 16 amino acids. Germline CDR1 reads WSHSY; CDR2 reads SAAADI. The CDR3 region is CASSATRTGLNEKLFF. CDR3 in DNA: TGCGCCAGCAGTGCGACAAGGACAGGGCTTAATGAAAAACTGTTTTTT.

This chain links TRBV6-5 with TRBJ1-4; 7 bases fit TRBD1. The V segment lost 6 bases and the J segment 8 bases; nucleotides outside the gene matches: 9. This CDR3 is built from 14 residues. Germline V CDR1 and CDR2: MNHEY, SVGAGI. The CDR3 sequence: CASRRQGLGEKLFF. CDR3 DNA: TGTGCCAGCAGAAGACAGGGCCTTGGGGAAAAACTGTTTTTT.

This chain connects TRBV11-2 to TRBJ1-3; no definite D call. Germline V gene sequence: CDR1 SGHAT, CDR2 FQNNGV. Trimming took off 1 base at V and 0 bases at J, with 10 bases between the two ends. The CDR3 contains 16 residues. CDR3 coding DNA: TGTGCCAGCAGCTTAGCGGGGTTAAGCTCTGGAAACACCATATATTTT. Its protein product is CASSLAGLSSGNTIYF.

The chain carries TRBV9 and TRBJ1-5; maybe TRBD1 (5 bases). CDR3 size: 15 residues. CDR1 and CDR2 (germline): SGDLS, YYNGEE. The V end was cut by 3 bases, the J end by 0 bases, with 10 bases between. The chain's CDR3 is CASSDQGYSNQPQHF. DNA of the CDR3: TGTGCCAGCAGCGATCAGGGATATAGCAATCAGCCCCAGCATTTT.

This chain's CDR3 is CASSLGVSMNTEAFF. CDR3 in DNA: TGTGCCAGCAGCTTAGGGGTGAGCATGAACACTGAAGCTTTCTTT. V is TRBV13 and J is TRBJ1-1; unclear D gene. The V end lost 0 bases, the J end lost 0 bases, and 8 bases lay between the germline ends. The CDR3 consists of 15 residues. Germline V lookup: CDR1 PRHDT, CDR2 FYEKMQ (reference sequence).

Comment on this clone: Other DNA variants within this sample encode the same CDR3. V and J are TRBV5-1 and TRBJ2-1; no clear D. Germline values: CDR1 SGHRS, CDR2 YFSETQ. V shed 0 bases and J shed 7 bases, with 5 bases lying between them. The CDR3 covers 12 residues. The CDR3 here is CASSLVLNEQFF. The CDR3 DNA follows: TGCGCCAGCAGCTTGGTCTTAAATGAGCAGTTCTTC.

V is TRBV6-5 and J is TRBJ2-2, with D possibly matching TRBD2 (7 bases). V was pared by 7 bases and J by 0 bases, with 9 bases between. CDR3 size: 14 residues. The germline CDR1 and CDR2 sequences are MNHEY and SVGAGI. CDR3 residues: CASIGGANTGELFF. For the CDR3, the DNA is TGTGCCAGCATAGGGGGGGCGAACACCGGGGAGCTGTTTTTT.

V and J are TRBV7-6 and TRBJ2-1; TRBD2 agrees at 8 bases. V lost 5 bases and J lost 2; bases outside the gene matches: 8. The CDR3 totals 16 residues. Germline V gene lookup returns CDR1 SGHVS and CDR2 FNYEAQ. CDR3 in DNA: TGTGCCAGCAGCCAAATAGCGGGACTGGCCTACAATGAGCAGTTCTTC. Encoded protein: CASSQIAGLAYNEQFF.

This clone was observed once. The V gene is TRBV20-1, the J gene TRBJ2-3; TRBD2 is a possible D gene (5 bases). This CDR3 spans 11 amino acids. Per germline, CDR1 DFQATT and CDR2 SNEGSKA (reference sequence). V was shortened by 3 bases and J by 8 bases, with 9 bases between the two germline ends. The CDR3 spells CSASREPTQYF. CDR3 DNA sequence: TGCAGTGCTAGTAGGGAGCCTACGCAGTATTTT.

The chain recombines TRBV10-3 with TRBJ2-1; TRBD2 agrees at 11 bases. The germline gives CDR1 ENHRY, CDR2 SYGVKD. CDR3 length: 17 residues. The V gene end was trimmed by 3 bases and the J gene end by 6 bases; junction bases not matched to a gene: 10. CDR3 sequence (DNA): TGTGCCATCAGTGAAAGTAGCGGGAGGGCCCCCTCCAATGAGCAGTTCTTC. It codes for CAISESSGRAPSNEQFF.